The present T cell receptor beta chain was sequenced within a study of beta chain features in type 1 diabetes. General study results and limits: There was a moderate but significant shortening of TCRB CDR3s in all four CD4+ subsets of Type 1 diabetes patients.

Germline V gives CDR1 SGHTA, CDR2 FQGNSA. The CDR3 length is 12 residues. Trimming removed 5 bases at V and 5 bases at J, with 9 bases between. This clone has just a few counts. What it binds is not known. A heparinised blood draw that averaged about 100 mL was obtained once from each donor. CD4+ naive, central memory, regulatory and stem cell-like memory subsets were isolated by sorting on CD45RO/CCR7/CD25/CD127/CD95/CD27. Expressed TCRB transcripts were sequenced, since all the RNA that had been isolated was reverse transcribed. Sequencing used immunoSEQ multiplex PCR; TCRdb keeps in-frame clones, though not all of them. The sample contains fewer than 900,000 clones, 17% of which appear only once.

The chain links TRBV7-2 to TRBJ2-5; no firm D call. This TCR was recovered from a woman aged 18-29 years in good health. Sequencing was done on a sample of naive CD4+ T cells from blood. CDR3 sequence reads: CASSRAKETQYF. CDR3 DNA: TGTGCCAGCAGCCGAGCTAAGGAGACCCAGTACTTC.